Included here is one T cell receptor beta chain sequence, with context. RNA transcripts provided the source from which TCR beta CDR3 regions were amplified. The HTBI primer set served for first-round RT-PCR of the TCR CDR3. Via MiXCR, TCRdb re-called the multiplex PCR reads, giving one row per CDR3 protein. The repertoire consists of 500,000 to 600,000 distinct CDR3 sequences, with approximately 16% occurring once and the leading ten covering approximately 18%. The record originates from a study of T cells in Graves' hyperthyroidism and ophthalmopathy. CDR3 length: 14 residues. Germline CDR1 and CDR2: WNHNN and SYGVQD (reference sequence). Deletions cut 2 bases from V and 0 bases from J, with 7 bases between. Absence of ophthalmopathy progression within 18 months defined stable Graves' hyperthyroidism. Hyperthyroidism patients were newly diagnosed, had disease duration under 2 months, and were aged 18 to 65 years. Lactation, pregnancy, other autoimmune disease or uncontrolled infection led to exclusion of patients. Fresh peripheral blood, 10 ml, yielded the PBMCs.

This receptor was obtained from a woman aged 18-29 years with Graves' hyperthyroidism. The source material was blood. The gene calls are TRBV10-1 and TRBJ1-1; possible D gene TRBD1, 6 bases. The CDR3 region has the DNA TGCGCCAGCAGTGAGGGACAGCTGAACACTGAAGCTTTCTTT. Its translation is CASSEGQLNTEAFF.